The source of this TCR beta chain is a study of shared clonotypes between healthy human individuals. General study findings and limits: Richness estimates generally favored naive over memory subsets.

The CDR3 length is 18 residues. Germline lookup yields CDR1 SGHTA and CDR2 FQGTGA. V lost 1 base to trimming and J lost 5 bases, with 20 bases between them. Splitting of CD4+ cells produced CD45RA+ naive and CD45RA-negative memory subsets. Generated by immunoSEQ multiplex PCR, the TCRdb table keeps only in-frame clones and is missing some. The sample yields hundreds of thousands of clones, 74% seen once. The table lists this clone with many counts. What it binds is unknown. J is TRBJ2-2 and V is TRBV7-3, with D possibly matching TRBD1 (5 bases). This receptor was obtained from a woman aged 30 to 39 in good health. What was sequenced was memory CD4+ T cells sorted from blood. Subset specified: CD45RA-negative fraction. Here the CDR3 reads CASSLMGQGMAGTGELFF. In DNA, the CDR3 is TGTGCCAGCAGCTTAATGGGTCAGGGAATGGCCGGTACCGGGGAGCTGTTTTTT.